The rows below give T cell receptor beta chains drawn from one sample of a study of CD8+ T cells in alopecia areata. The table came from immunoSEQ multiplex PCR; TCRdb's copy has only in-frame clones and leaves some out. Among 170,000 or so clones listed, roughly three fifths were seen once. The source was CD8+ T cells sorted from blood, collected at week 24, from a patient treated with tofacitinib. All receptors derive from a human donor with alopecia areata. Each CDR3 is given with its conserved first and last residue. The order of the fields is CDR3 DNA, CDR3 protein, J gene, D gene, V gene, clone size, CDR3 length. A D gene is named only where the DNA matches it firmly. Size is stated for part of the rows, as once, few or many counts, or as a class when the clone is expanded.

CDR3nt: TGTGCCAGCAGCCCCGGCGGGGGACCTAAGAGCTCCTACGAGCAGTACTTC; CDR3aa: CASSPGGGPKSSYEQYF; j_gene: TRBJ2-7; d_gene: TRBD2; v_gene: TRBV7-8; abundance: NA; len: 17
CDR3nt: TGCGCCAGCAGCCGGCTACCGCAATTTTGGGGGAACTATGGCTACACCTTC; CDR3aa: CASSRLPQFWGNYGYTF; j_gene: TRBJ1-2; d_gene: NA; v_gene: TRBV4-1; abundance: NA; len: 17
CDR3nt: TGTGCCAGCAGTCCCGTTGGGGCCAACGTCCTGACTTTC; CDR3aa: CASSPVGANVLTF; j_gene: TRBJ2-6; d_gene: NA; v_gene: TRBV6-6; abundance: few; len: 13
CDR3nt: TGTGCCAGCAGCCCCCCGTCACCAGATACGCAGTATTTT; CDR3aa: CASSPPSPDTQYF; j_gene: TRBJ2-3; d_gene: NA; v_gene: TRBV9; abundance: few; len: 13
CDR3nt: TGTGCCAGCAGCGGCGGCGGGTTGGAGACCCAGTACTTC; CDR3aa: CASSGGGLETQYF; j_gene: TRBJ2-5; d_gene: NA; v_gene: TRBV9; abundance: NA; len: 13
CDR3nt: TGTGCCAGCAAGAAGGGGGTAAACACTGAAGCTTTCTTT; CDR3aa: CASKKGVNTEAFF; j_gene: TRBJ1-1; d_gene: NA; v_gene: TRBV13; abundance: few; len: 13
CDR3nt: TGCAGTGTTCGTGACAACGGCTACACCTTC; CDR3aa: CSVRDNGYTF; j_gene: TRBJ1-2; d_gene: NA; v_gene: TRBV20-1; abundance: NA; len: 10
CDR3nt: TGCGCCAGCAGCCAAGAAGGAGACAGGCCCAATCCCGGGGGTTACTACGAGCAGTACTTC; CDR3aa: CASSQEGDRPNPGGYYEQYF; j_gene: TRBJ2-7; d_gene: NA; v_gene: TRBV4-1; abundance: NA; len: 20
CDR3nt: TGTGCCAGTAGTATAGCGGGGAACTACGAGCAGTACTTC; CDR3aa: CASSIAGNYEQYF; j_gene: TRBJ2-7; d_gene: NA; v_gene: TRBV19; abundance: NA; len: 13
CDR3nt: TGTGCCACCAGCACGGACAGGGGGAATCAGCCCCAGCATTTT; CDR3aa: CATSTDRGNQPQHF; j_gene: TRBJ1-5; d_gene: TRBD1; v_gene: TRBV15; abundance: NA; len: 14
CDR3nt: TGCGCCAGCAGCTTTTTGAAGCCGGGGGATGAGCAGTTCTTC; CDR3aa: CASSFLKPGDEQFF; j_gene: TRBJ2-1; d_gene: NA; v_gene: TRBV5-1; abundance: NA; len: 14
CDR3nt: TGTGCCAGCTCACTTCCCCGGTTGCTAGCGGAAGAAGAGACCCAGTACTTC; CDR3aa: CASSLPRLLAEEETQYF; j_gene: TRBJ2-5; d_gene: TRBD2; v_gene: TRBV18; abundance: NA; len: 17
CDR3nt: TGTGCCAGCAGCGTAGTGGCTAGCATCACACCCTACGAGCAGTACTTC; CDR3aa: CASSVVASITPYEQYF; j_gene: TRBJ2-7; d_gene: NA; v_gene: TRBV9; abundance: NA; len: 16
CDR3nt: TGTGCCAGTAGTATAGGGAGCCCCTACAATGAGCAGTTCTTC; CDR3aa: CASSIGSPYNEQFF; j_gene: TRBJ2-1; d_gene: NA; v_gene: TRBV19; abundance: NA; len: 14
CDR3nt: TGCGCCAGCAGCTTGGGGACAGGGTTCAATCAGCCCCAGCATTTT; CDR3aa: CASSLGTGFNQPQHF; j_gene: TRBJ1-5; d_gene: TRBD1; v_gene: TRBV5-1; abundance: NA; len: 15
CDR3nt: TGCAGCGTTGACAGGGGGCAGGGCTACACCTTC; CDR3aa: CSVDRGQGYTF; j_gene: TRBJ1-2; d_gene: TRBD1; v_gene: TRBV29-1; abundance: NA; len: 11
CDR3nt: TGTGCCAGCAGTCCCGTGGACCTCGATGAGCAGTTCTTC; CDR3aa: CASSPVDLDEQFF; j_gene: TRBJ2-1; d_gene: NA; v_gene: TRBV7-9; abundance: NA; len: 13
CDR3nt: TGTGCCAGCAGCGTAGACTCTTCTAGCGTGGCTACGCAGTATTTT; CDR3aa: CASSVDSSSVATQYF; j_gene: TRBJ2-3; d_gene: NA; v_gene: TRBV9; abundance: once; len: 15
CDR3nt: TGTGCCAGCAGCTTGGAGACTACTCAGCCGCACACGAACACCGGGGAGCTGTTTTTT; CDR3aa: CASSLETTQPHTNTGELFF; j_gene: TRBJ2-2; d_gene: NA; v_gene: TRBV5-6; abundance: few; len: 19
CDR3nt: TGTGCCAGCCGGGGGGTCGGGGAGCTGTTTTTT; CDR3aa: CASRGVGELFF; j_gene: TRBJ2-2; d_gene: TRBD2; v_gene: TRBV9; abundance: NA; len: 11
CDR3nt: TGTGCCAGCAGCCCCAGCTCTGGGGCCAACGTCCTGACTTTC; CDR3aa: CASSPSSGANVLTF; j_gene: TRBJ2-6; d_gene: NA; v_gene: TRBV7-9; abundance: few; len: 14
CDR3nt: TGTGCCTGGAGACGGAGCGGGGGGGCCTACGAGCAGTACTTC; CDR3aa: CAWRRSGGAYEQYF; j_gene: TRBJ2-7; d_gene: TRBD2; v_gene: TRBV30; abundance: NA; len: 14
CDR3nt: TGCGCCAGCAGCCCTCTACTCTCTGGGGCCAACGTCCTGACTTTC; CDR3aa: CASSPLLSGANVLTF; j_gene: TRBJ2-6; d_gene: NA; v_gene: TRBV4-1; abundance: NA; len: 15
CDR3nt: TGTGCCAGCAGACAGGGAGCTGGCTACACCTTC; CDR3aa: CASRQGAGYTF; j_gene: TRBJ1-2; d_gene: NA; v_gene: TRBV27; abundance: NA; len: 11
CDR3nt: TGTGCCAGCAGCTTAGATGGCAGGGACACTGAAGCTTTCTTT; CDR3aa: CASSLDGRDTEAFF; j_gene: TRBJ1-1; d_gene: NA; v_gene: TRBV7-9; abundance: NA; len: 14
CDR3nt: TGTGCCAGTAGTATGGGGACAGTTGAAGCTTTCTTT; CDR3aa: CASSMGTVEAFF; j_gene: TRBJ1-1; d_gene: TRBD1; v_gene: TRBV19; abundance: once; len: 12
CDR3nt: TGTGCCAGCAGTTTATCCCGTGGCAGGTTTAATGAAAAACTGTTTTTT; CDR3aa: CASSLSRGRFNEKLFF; j_gene: TRBJ1-4; d_gene: NA; v_gene: TRBV27; abundance: NA; len: 16
CDR3nt: TGCGCCAGCAGCCCTCTACAGGGGCGGGTGACAGATACGCAGTATTTT; CDR3aa: CASSPLQGRVTDTQYF; j_gene: TRBJ2-3; d_gene: TRBD1; v_gene: TRBV4-1; abundance: NA; len: 16
CDR3nt: TGTGCCAGCACCGTGACAGCCCTAACCTACGAGCAGTACTTC; CDR3aa: CASTVTALTYEQYF; j_gene: TRBJ2-7; d_gene: NA; v_gene: TRBV2; abundance: few; len: 14
CDR3nt: TGCGCCAGCAGCTATTTAGGGGACTCCTACGAGCAGTACTTC; CDR3aa: CASSYLGDSYEQYF; j_gene: TRBJ2-7; d_gene: NA; v_gene: TRBV5-1; abundance: NA; len: 14
CDR3nt: TGCGCCAGCAGCTTGGCCATCAGTGGCGGCGAGCAGTACTTC; CDR3aa: CASSLAISGGEQYF; j_gene: TRBJ2-7; d_gene: NA; v_gene: TRBV5-1; abundance: NA; len: 14
CDR3nt: TGTGCCAGTACCGGATCTAGCGGCCCCCAAGAGACCCAGTACTTC; CDR3aa: CASTGSSGPQETQYF; j_gene: TRBJ2-5; d_gene: TRBD2; v_gene: TRBV19; abundance: NA; len: 15
CDR3nt: TGTGCCAGCACCCCAGGGAGCGGATTGGGCTACACCTTC; CDR3aa: CASTPGSGLGYTF; j_gene: TRBJ1-2; d_gene: NA; v_gene: TRBV7-9; abundance: NA; len: 13
CDR3nt: TGTGCCGCAGGGACATATGCCTACGAGCAGTACTTC; CDR3aa: CAAGTYAYEQYF; j_gene: TRBJ2-7; d_gene: NA; v_gene: TRBV27; abundance: few; len: 12
CDR3nt: TGCAGCGTTGAACTCCGGGATGGCTACACCTTC; CDR3aa: CSVELRDGYTF; j_gene: TRBJ1-2; d_gene: NA; v_gene: TRBV29-1; abundance: few; len: 11
CDR3nt: TGCGCCAGCAGCTTAACAGGACAAAGCACAGATACGCAGTATTTT; CDR3aa: CASSLTGQSTDTQYF; j_gene: TRBJ2-3; d_gene: NA; v_gene: TRBV5-1; abundance: NA; len: 15
CDR3nt: TGCAGCGCGACAGTGGATGAGCAGTTCTTC; CDR3aa: CSATVDEQFF; j_gene: TRBJ2-1; d_gene: NA; v_gene: TRBV29-1; abundance: NA; len: 10
CDR3nt: TGCAGCGTTGGGACAGGAACCTACGAGCAGTACTTC; CDR3aa: CSVGTGTYEQYF; j_gene: TRBJ2-7; d_gene: TRBD1; v_gene: TRBV29-1; abundance: few; len: 12
CDR3nt: TGTGCCTGGAGCACTGACTACAATGAGCAGTTCTTC; CDR3aa: CAWSTDYNEQFF; j_gene: TRBJ2-1; d_gene: NA; v_gene: TRBV30; abundance: NA; len: 12
CDR3nt: TGTGCCAGCAGCGTAGCGACTAGCGGGGGGAACTCCTACGAGCAGTACTTC; CDR3aa: CASSVATSGGNSYEQYF; j_gene: TRBJ2-7; d_gene: TRBD2; v_gene: TRBV9; abundance: NA; len: 17
CDR3nt: TGCAGCGCGAATGTTGCTCAAAAGCCGGGCTACACCTTC; CDR3aa: CSANVAQKPGYTF; j_gene: TRBJ1-2; d_gene: NA; v_gene: TRBV29-1; abundance: NA; len: 13
CDR3nt: TGTGCCAGCAGCCACCGGGAGCCAGCTGGGGAGACCCAGTACTTC; CDR3aa: CASSHREPAGETQYF; j_gene: TRBJ2-5; d_gene: NA; v_gene: TRBV13; abundance: once; len: 15
CDR3nt: TGCAGTGCTAGCTTACGGGAGACCCAGTACTTC; CDR3aa: CSASLRETQYF; j_gene: TRBJ2-5; d_gene: NA; v_gene: TRBV20-1; abundance: few; len: 11
CDR3nt: TGTGCCAGCTCCGAGGGCGGCCAGTACAATGAGCAGTTCTTC; CDR3aa: CASSEGGQYNEQFF; j_gene: TRBJ2-1; d_gene: NA; v_gene: TRBV18; abundance: NA; len: 14
CDR3nt: TGTGCCAGCAGCCAAACAGACAGGGCCGAAGCCTACGAGCAGTACTTC; CDR3aa: CASSQTDRAEAYEQYF; j_gene: TRBJ2-7; d_gene: TRBD1; v_gene: TRBV7-9; abundance: NA; len: 16
CDR3nt: TGTGCCAGCAGCTTGGCACAGAACACTGAAGCTTTCTTT; CDR3aa: CASSLAQNTEAFF; j_gene: TRBJ1-1; d_gene: NA; v_gene: TRBV5-6; abundance: NA; len: 13
CDR3nt: TGTGCCAGCAGTGGACAGTCGGACGAGCAGTACTTC; CDR3aa: CASSGQSDEQYF; j_gene: TRBJ2-7; d_gene: NA; v_gene: TRBV27; abundance: NA; len: 12
CDR3nt: TGTGCCAGCAGCCGCGGAGGAAAAGATGGCTACACCTTC; CDR3aa: CASSRGGKDGYTF; j_gene: TRBJ1-2; d_gene: NA; v_gene: TRBV7-6; abundance: NA; len: 13
CDR3nt: TGTGCCAGCAGTTTATTGGGGACGCCGTCCACCGGGGAGCTGTTTTTT; CDR3aa: CASSLLGTPSTGELFF; j_gene: TRBJ2-2; d_gene: NA; v_gene: TRBV27; abundance: NA; len: 16
CDR3nt: TGTGCCAGCAGCTTAGCGGGGACTAGTGTCTCCTACGAGCAGTACTTC; CDR3aa: CASSLAGTSVSYEQYF; j_gene: TRBJ2-7; d_gene: TRBD2; v_gene: TRBV7-2; abundance: NA; len: 16
CDR3nt: TGCAGCGTTGGGGGGACAGGTCCCCCTTACGAGCAGTACTTC; CDR3aa: CSVGGTGPPYEQYF; j_gene: TRBJ2-7; d_gene: TRBD1; v_gene: TRBV29-1; abundance: few; len: 14
CDR3nt: TGTGCCAGCAGCGAAAGCGAGACCCAGTACTTC; CDR3aa: CASSESETQYF; j_gene: TRBJ2-5; d_gene: NA; v_gene: TRBV9; abundance: NA; len: 11
CDR3nt: TGCAGCAACAGAATCTACAATGAGCAGTTCTTC; CDR3aa: CSNRIYNEQFF; j_gene: TRBJ2-1; d_gene: NA; v_gene: TRBV29-1; abundance: NA; len: 11
CDR3nt: TGTGCTAGCAGCTTAGATGGACAGGGGCTCCAAGAGACCCAGTACTTC; CDR3aa: CASSLDGQGLQETQYF; j_gene: TRBJ2-5; d_gene: TRBD1; v_gene: TRBV7-7; abundance: NA; len: 16
CDR3nt: TGTGCCAGCAGCTTAGGAAAAGAAAACTATGGCTACACCTTC; CDR3aa: CASSLGKENYGYTF; j_gene: TRBJ1-2; d_gene: NA; v_gene: TRBV7-9; abundance: few; len: 14
CDR3nt: TGTGCCAGCGGCGGGGAGATGCAAGAGACCCAGTACTTC; CDR3aa: CASGGEMQETQYF; j_gene: TRBJ2-5; d_gene: NA; v_gene: TRBV6-5; abundance: NA; len: 13
CDR3nt: TGTGCCAGCAGCTTAGGGGACGAAGCTTTCTTT; CDR3aa: CASSLGDEAFF; j_gene: TRBJ1-1; d_gene: NA; v_gene: TRBV11-2; abundance: NA; len: 11
CDR3nt: TGTGCCAGCAGCTTAACAGGGAGTGAAAAACTGTTTTTT; CDR3aa: CASSLTGSEKLFF; j_gene: TRBJ1-4; d_gene: NA; v_gene: TRBV5-6; abundance: NA; len: 13
CDR3nt: TGCGCCAGCAGCCACGGTTACCAAGATCAGTTCTTC; CDR3aa: CASSHGYQDQFF; j_gene: TRBJ2-1; d_gene: NA; v_gene: TRBV4-1; abundance: few; len: 12
CDR3nt: TGCGCCAGCAGCTTCACCTCTGGGGCCAACGTCCTGACTTTC; CDR3aa: CASSFTSGANVLTF; j_gene: TRBJ2-6; d_gene: NA; v_gene: TRBV5-1; abundance: few; len: 14